This T cell receptor (beta chain) was documented in a study of T cell responses to AZD1222 COVID-19 vaccine. Germline CDR1 SGHTA, CDR2 FQGTGA. V was shortened by 4 bases and J by 1 base, with 7 bases between the two germline ends. This CDR3 has 13 residues. Assay used: immunoSEQ multiplex PCR; TCRdb lists only in-frame clones, some missing. The sample yields over 150,000 clones, roughly 94% seen once. V is TRBV7-3 and J is TRBJ1-1; D not resolved. Sequencing used peripheral blood, obtained 28 days after the second AZD1222 dose. This sequence was found in an adult who received the AZD1222 COVID-19 vaccine. This CDR3 reads CASSSGRNTEAFF. CDR3 DNA: TGTGCCAGCAGCTCCGGACGGAACACTGAAGCTTTCTTT.